These 17 T cell receptor beta chains were all obtained from the same sample, sequenced in a study of vaccination and CD4 T cells after COVID-19. Researchers used the Oncomine TCR Beta short-read assay to sequence DNA from cultured CD4+ T cells. TCRdb called the PCR reads again in MiXCR, with one record for every CDR3 protein. In the table there are several thousand distinct CDR3 sequences, roughly three fifths of which are singletons. These receptors' antigens are unknown. Treatment reported: roughly 10-day PBMC culture with coronavirus spike peptide pools or control peptides (ViraFEST assay). The sample comprised CD4+ T cells from blood, cultured in vitro. Receptors originate from a human donor who had recovered from COVID-19.

The V call is TRBV7-3, the J call TRBJ2-2; D possibly corresponds to TRBD2 (5 bases). V was pared by 1 base and J by 6 bases, with 18 bases between. The V gene's germline CDR1 is SGHTA and CDR2 FQGTGA. This CDR3 has 17 residues. The CDR3 DNA is TGTGCCAGCAGCTTAATGGTAGCGCCTAGAAGGGCCGGGGAGCTGTTTTTT. Its protein product is CASSLMVAPRRAGELFF.

This chain uses TRBV12-3 or TRBV12-4 with TRBJ1-6; TRBD1 agrees at 9 bases. Trimming at V came to 5 bases and at J to 0 bases, leaving 8 bases not matched to a gene. The CDR3 length is 18 residues. CDR3 amino acids: CASSGTGWRSSYNSPLHF. The CDR3 DNA reads TGTGCCAGCAGTGGGACAGGGTGGAGGAGCTCCTATAATTCACCCCTCCACTTT.

The rearrangement uses TRBV27 and TRBJ2-1, with 12 bases lining up with TRBD2. CDR3 length equals 14 residues. In germline, CDR1 is MNHEY, CDR2 SMNVEV (reference sequence). V lost 10 bases to trimming and J lost 7 bases; unmatched junction nucleotides: 8. This CDR3 is CATRLAGVGNEQFF. As DNA, the CDR3 is TGTGCCACCAGACTAGCGGGAGTTGGAAATGAGCAGTTCTTC.

The J gene is TRBJ2-2, the V gene TRBV11-1; 9 bases agree with TRBD1. Trimming at V came to 2 bases and at J to 8 bases, leaving 6 bases not matched to a gene. The CDR3 runs 15 residues. In germline, CDR1 is SGHAT, CDR2 FQDESV (reference sequence). The CDR3 DNA reads TGTGCCAGCAGCTTAATAGGGACAGGGACTGGGGAGCTGTTTTTT. Its translation: CASSLIGTGTGELFF.

This sequence joins TRBV6-1 and TRBJ1-2; a weak D match, TRBD1 (5 bases). Trimming cost V 7 bases and J 7 bases, with 16 bases left between them. Germline-derived CDR1 and CDR2 are MNHNS and SASEGT. The CDR3 runs to 13 residues. CDR3 amino acids: CASTRGQGTGYTF. CDR3 in DNA: TGTGCCAGCACCCGAGGGCAAGGGACTGGCTACACCTTC.

This chain links TRBV11-3 with TRBJ2-7; 7 bases are shared with TRBD2. V trimming: 5 bases; J trimming: 0 bases; junction bases outside the gene matches: 13. Germline lookup yields CDR1 SGHNT and CDR2 YENEEA. This CDR3 spans 17 amino acids. CDR3 in DNA: TGTGCCAGCAGCCCCCTGGGGAGCGGGGTAAGCTCCTACGAGCAGTACTTC. This codes for CASSPLGSGVSSYEQYF. Combining the CDR3 with reference TRBV11-3 and TRBJ2-7 gives the whole variable domain EAGVVQSPRYKIIEKKQPVAFWCNPISGHNTLYWYLQNLGQGPELLIRYENEEAVDDSQLPKDRFSAERLKGVDSTLKIQPAELGDSAVYLCASSPLGSGVSSYEQYFGPGTRLTVT.

The chain links TRBV2 to TRBJ1-1; the D is unclear. Trimming took 4 bases from V and 1 from J, leaving 13 bases between them. The CDR3 length is 15 residues. Germline V gene lookup returns CDR1 SNHLY and CDR2 FYNNEI. For the CDR3, the DNA is TGTGCCAGCAGTGGCTCAGGCAAACGGAACACTGAAGCTTTCTTT. Translating gives CASSGSGKRNTEAFF.

The V and J genes are TRBV6-2 or TRBV6-3 and TRBJ1-6, with a tentative D call TRBD1 (6 bases). The CDR3 loop spans 15 amino acids. Germline-derived CDR1 and CDR2 are MNHEY and SVGEGT. Between the trimmed V and J ends, which lost 6 bases and 5 bases, there was a span of 14 bases. This chain's CDR3 is CASRTGSGDNSPLHF. Here the CDR3 DNA reads TGTGCCAGCAGAACAGGGTCTGGCGATAATTCACCCCTCCACTTT.

This rearrangement joins TRBV7-3 to TRBJ2-5; 9 bases map to TRBD1. Germline-derived CDR1 and CDR2 are SGHTA and FQGTGA. CDR3 size: 14 residues. The V and J ends lost 4 bases and 5 bases, in that order; junction bases with no gene match: 5. The CDR3 DNA sequence: TGTGCCAGCAGCTCCGGGACAGGGAGGGAGACCCAGTACTTC. It encodes CASSSGTGRETQYF.

The chain carries TRBV29-1 and TRBJ2-5; perhaps TRBD2 as D (5 bases). Germline lookup yields CDR1 SQVTM and CDR2 ANQGSEA. The CDR3 runs to 13 residues. V was clipped by 4 bases and J by 2 bases, with 11 bases between them. CDR3 loop: CSVGKRQQETQYF. In DNA, the CDR3 is TGCAGCGTTGGAAAGCGGCAACAAGAGACCCAGTACTTC.

Here the CDR3 reads CASSAGRNTEAFF. DNA for the CDR3: TGTGCCAGCAGCGCAGGTAGGAACACTGAAGCTTTCTTT. This chain joins TRBV7-2 and TRBJ1-1, with D unclear. Germline V gene data show CDR1 as SGHTA and CDR2 as FQGNSA. Deletions cut 5 bases from V and 1 base from J, with 8 bases between. CDR3 length: 13 amino acids.

This clonotype was detected a few times. The chain recombines TRBV20-1 with TRBJ1-5; D is unresolved. This CDR3 is built from 14 residues. CDR1 and CDR2 (germline): DFQATT, SNEGSKA (reference sequence). Trimming removed 3 bases from V and 0 bases from J, with 9 bases in between. The CDR3 is CSASGGNSNQPQHF. In DNA, the CDR3 is TGCAGTGCTAGCGGCGGGAATAGCAATCAGCCCCAGCATTTT.

This chain links TRBV6-1 with TRBJ1-3; D ambiguous. Trimming removed 7 bases at V and 4 bases at J, with 11 bases between. This CDR3 is 13 amino acids long. Per the germline V gene, CDR1 is MNHNS and CDR2 is SASEGT. CDR3: CASKVLWGNTIYF. The CDR3 coding sequence is TGTGCCAGCAAGGTCCTTTGGGGAAACACCATATATTTT.

This chain connects TRBV28 to TRBJ2-7, with D perhaps given as TRBD1 or TRBD2 (5 bases each). Germline lookup yields CDR1 MDHEN and CDR2 SYDVKM. Trimming took off 5 bases at V and 7 bases at J, with 18 bases between the two ends. There are 14 residues in the CDR3. The CDR3 here is CASSPHPPGREQYF. CDR3 DNA sequence: TGTGCCAGCAGTCCTCACCCTCCGGGACGGGAGCAGTACTTC.

V is TRBV7-8 and J is TRBJ2-1; 10 bases line up with TRBD1. The length of the CDR3 is 15 residues. Germline CDR1 SGHVS, CDR2 FQNEAQ. Losses at the gene ends were 3 bases for V and 5 bases for J; bases not matched to a gene: 4. In DNA, the CDR3 is TGTGCCAGCAGCTTTTGGGACAGGGGTGACAATGAGCAGTTCTTC. Amino acid sequence: CASSFWDRGDNEQFF. The whole variable domain, remainder taken from reference TRBV7-8 and TRBJ2-1, is GAGVSQSPRYKVAKRGQDVALRCDPISGHVSLFWYQQALGQGPEFLTYFQNEAQLDKSGLPSDRFFAERPEGSVSTLKIQRTQQEDSAVYLCASSFWDRGDNEQFFGPGTRLTVL.

J is TRBJ1-5 and V is TRBV20-1; no definite D call. The CDR3 sequence is 14 residues long. The V gene lost 3 bases and the J gene lost 2 bases, with 11 bases spanning the gap. Germline V lookup: CDR1 DFQATT, CDR2 SNEGSKA (reference sequence). CDR3 loop: CSASNPPGNQPQHF. The CDR3 DNA follows: TGCAGTGCTAGTAACCCGCCTGGCAATCAGCCCCAGCATTTT.

The chain has TRBV27 and TRBJ2-7; 16 nucleotides line up with TRBD2. Trimming at V came to 5 bases and at J to 0 bases, leaving 10 bases not matched to a gene. Germline assignment: CDR1 MNHEY and CDR2 SMNVEV (reference sequence). The CDR3 contains 19 residues. The CDR3 nucleotides read TGTGCCAGCAGTCACTCGGGACTAGCGGGAGGGAAAAACTCCTACGAGCAGTACTTC. Translation gives CASSHSGLAGGKNSYEQYF.